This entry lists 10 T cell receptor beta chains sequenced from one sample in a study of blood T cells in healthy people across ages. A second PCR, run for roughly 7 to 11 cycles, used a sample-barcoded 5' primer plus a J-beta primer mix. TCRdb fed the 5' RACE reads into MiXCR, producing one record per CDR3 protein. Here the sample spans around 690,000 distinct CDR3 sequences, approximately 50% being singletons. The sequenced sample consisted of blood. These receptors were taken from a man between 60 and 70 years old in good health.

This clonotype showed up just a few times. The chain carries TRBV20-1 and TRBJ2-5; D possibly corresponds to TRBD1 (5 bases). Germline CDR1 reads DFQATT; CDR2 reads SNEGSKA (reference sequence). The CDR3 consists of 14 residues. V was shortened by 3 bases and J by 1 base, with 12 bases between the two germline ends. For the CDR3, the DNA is TGCAGTGCTAGGGTATGGCAGGGCCAAGAGACCCAGTACTTC. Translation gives CSARVWQGQETQYF.

The DNA of the CDR3 is TGTGCCACCAGTGATTTGCGCAGGGACCAAGAGACCCAGTACTTC. The encoded protein is CATSDLRRDQETQYF. The chain uses TRBV24-1 and TRBJ2-7; TRBD1 might be the D (5 bases). With the DNA end fitting TRBJ2-5 better, the J assignment may be wrong. The germline CDR1 and CDR2 sequences are KGHDR and SFDVKD. This CDR3 region has 15 residues.

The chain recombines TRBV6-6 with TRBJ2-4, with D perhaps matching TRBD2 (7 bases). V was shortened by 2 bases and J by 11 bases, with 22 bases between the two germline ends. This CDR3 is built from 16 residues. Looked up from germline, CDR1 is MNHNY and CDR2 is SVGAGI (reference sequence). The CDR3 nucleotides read TGTGCCAGCAGTTACGGGGGGGGCAGGGGCGGGTTCCTTCAGTACTTC. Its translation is CASSYGGGRGGFLQYF.

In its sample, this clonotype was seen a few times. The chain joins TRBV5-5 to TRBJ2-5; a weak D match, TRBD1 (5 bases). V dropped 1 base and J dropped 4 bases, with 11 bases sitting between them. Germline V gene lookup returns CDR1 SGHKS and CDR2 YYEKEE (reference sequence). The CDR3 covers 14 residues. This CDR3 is CASSLQGRGETQYF. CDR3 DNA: TGTGCCAGCAGCTTGCAGGGAAGAGGAGAGACCCAGTACTTC.

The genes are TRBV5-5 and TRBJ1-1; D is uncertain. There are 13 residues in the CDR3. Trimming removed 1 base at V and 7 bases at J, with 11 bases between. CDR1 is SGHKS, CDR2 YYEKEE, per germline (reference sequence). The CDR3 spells CASSLSSWSEAFF. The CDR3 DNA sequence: TGTGCCAGCAGCTTGTCCAGTTGGAGTGAAGCTTTCTTT.

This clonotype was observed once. The chain's CDR3 is CSARVVRGFDQPQHF. As DNA, the CDR3 is TGCAGTGCTAGAGTCGTCAGGGGCTTCGATCAGCCCCAGCATTTT. The chain carries TRBV20-1 and TRBJ1-5; tentatively, D is TRBD1 (6 bases). The CDR3 totals 15 residues. V was trimmed by 1 base and J by 5 bases, leaving 15 bases between them. Germline assignment: CDR1 DFQATT and CDR2 SNEGSKA (reference sequence).

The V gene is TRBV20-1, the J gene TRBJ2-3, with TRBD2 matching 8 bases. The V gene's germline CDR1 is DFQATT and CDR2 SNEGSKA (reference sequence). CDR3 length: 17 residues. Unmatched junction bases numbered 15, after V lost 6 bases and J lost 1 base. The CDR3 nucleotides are TGCAGTGCCGCTCTTAGCGGGGCGGCATTGGGCACAGATACGCAGTATTTT. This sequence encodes CSAALSGAALGTDTQYF.

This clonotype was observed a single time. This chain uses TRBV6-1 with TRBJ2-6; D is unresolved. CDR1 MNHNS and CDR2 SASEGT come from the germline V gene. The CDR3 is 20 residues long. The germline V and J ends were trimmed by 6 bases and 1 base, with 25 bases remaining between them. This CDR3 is CASSPTLPVTIGSGANVLTF. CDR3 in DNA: TGTGCCAGCAGCCCCACACTCCCGGTGACCATAGGTTCTGGGGCCAACGTCCTGACTTTC.

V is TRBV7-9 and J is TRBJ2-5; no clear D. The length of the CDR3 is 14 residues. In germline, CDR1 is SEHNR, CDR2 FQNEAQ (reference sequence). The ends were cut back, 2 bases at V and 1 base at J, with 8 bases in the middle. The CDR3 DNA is TGTGCCAGCAGCTTAAGGGCTACCCAAGAGACCCAGTACTTC. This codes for CASSLRATQETQYF.

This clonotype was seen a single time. This chain's CDR3 is CSARDVSGDFNSPLHF. DNA of the CDR3: TGCAGTGCTAGAGATGTGTCAGGAGACTTCAATTCACCCCTCCACTTT. The chain recombines TRBV20-1 with TRBJ1-6; D is uncertain. Trimming stripped 0 bases from V and 7 bases from J, with 16 bases between. The V gene's germline CDR1 is DFQATT and CDR2 SNEGSKA (reference sequence). CDR3 length: 16 residues.